Presented here are 30 T cell receptor beta chains from one specimen sequenced in a study of CXCR3-negative and CXCR3-positive naive CD8 T cells. Notes on the study in general: Hydrophobicity of TRB CDR3s was greater in CXCR3-positive naive cells than in CXCR3-negative naive cells.

The antigens of these receptors remain unknown. cDNA libraries for TRB were generated by 5' RACE incorporating UMI labels. TCRdb reanalyzed the 5' RACE reads and collapses them to one entry per CDR3 protein, without DNA. The repertoire table contains around 120,000 distinct CDR3 sequences. The sample comprised naive CXCR3+ CD8+ T cells from blood. The subset: CD45RO-CCR7+CD27+CD95- naive CD8+ T cells expressing CXCR3 (TNR3+). All receptors come from a human donor in good health. Some clones in this sample may be carry-over from other donors' samples.

The V and J genes are TRBV6-5 and TRBJ2-5; there is no DNA to check the TCRdb D call of TRBD2. Germline lookup yields CDR1 MNHEY and CDR2 SVGAGI. The CDR3 loop spans 17 amino acids. The chain's CDR3 is CASSYSIAGAFGETQYF.

The genes are TRBV5-1 and TRBJ2-7. Germline assignment: CDR1 SGHRS and CDR2 YFSETQ. The CDR3 loop spans 13 amino acids. CDR3 residues: CASSPVAAGEQYF.

The chain carries TRBV28 and TRBJ2-7; TCRdb outputs TRBD2, but without DNA this stays unchecked. Germline CDR1 MDHEN, CDR2 SYDVKM. This CDR3 region has 13 residues. The CDR3 loop reads CASKAGAGYEQYF.

This rearrangement joins TRBV12-3 or TRBV12-4 to TRBJ2-1; the D gene TCRdb calls, TRBD1, cannot be checked with no DNA. CDR3 length: 14 residues. CDR3 region: CASSSTGVDNEQFF.

This chain connects TRBV6-6 to TRBJ2-7. The CDR3 consists of 14 residues. The germline gives CDR1 MNHNY, CDR2 SVGAGI (reference sequence). The CDR3 region is CASSYSWDLYEQYF.

The chain employs TRBV29-1 and TRBJ2-1; TCRdb selects TRBD2, and the lack of DNA leaves this call unchecked. This CDR3 is 17 amino acids long. Germline V gives CDR1 SQVTM, CDR2 ANQGSEA. CDR3 sequence: CSAGLAGAHNTYNEQFF.

The genes are TRBV12-3 or TRBV12-4 and TRBJ1-6. The CDR3 is 13 residues long. CDR3: CASSPGSLSPLHF.

The chain's CDR3 is CSVGGGGKSNTEAFF. The rearrangement links TRBV29-1 to TRBJ1-1; the TRBD1 assignment by TCRdb is unverifiable without DNA. The CDR3 has 15 amino acids. CDR1 and CDR2 (germline): SQVTM, ANQGSEA.

This sequence joins TRBV7-9 and TRBJ2-7. The CDR3 spans 14 residues. In germline, CDR1 is SEHNR, CDR2 FQNEAQ (reference sequence). CDR3 residues: CASSRRQMPYEQYF.

J is TRBJ2-3 and V is TRBV7-6; checking the TCRdb D call of TRBD2 is not possible without DNA. CDR3 length: 18 residues. The germline CDR1 and CDR2 sequences are SGHVS and FNYEAQ. The CDR3 is CASSLGPASGGHTDTQYF.

The chain has TRBV7-9 and TRBJ2-1; TCRdb names TRBD1, which stays unverified in the absence of DNA. The CDR3 runs to 13 residues. The germline V gene encodes CDR1 SEHNR and CDR2 FQNEAQ (reference sequence). CDR3 sequence reads: CASSSRGSNEQFF.

CDR3 loop: CASSVAGGRPSGSYNEQFF. J is TRBJ2-1 and V is TRBV9; TCRdb lists TRBD2, though no DNA is available to test this call. The CDR3 has 19 residues. Germline V lookup: CDR1 SGDLS, CDR2 YYNGEE.

The chain couples TRBV15 to TRBJ2-4; TCRdb returns TRBD1, unconfirmable since there is no DNA. The CDR3 has 13 amino acids. Germline CDR1 LNHNV, CDR2 YYDKDF (reference sequence). CDR3 sequence reads: CATGDRRKAGQYF.

V usage is TRBV5-1 and J usage is TRBJ2-1; TCRdb indicates TRBD1, and absent DNA this call remains unverified. The CDR3 sequence is 15 residues long. Germline CDR1 is SGHRS and CDR2 is YFSETQ. The CDR3 is CASSRGQDIYNEQFF.

CDR3 sequence: CASSPRGSTYEQYF. This chain links TRBV7-9 with TRBJ2-7. The CDR3 is 14 residues long. Germline V gene sequence: CDR1 SEHNR, CDR2 FQNEAQ (reference sequence). Variable domain in full (rest from reference TRBV7-9 and TRBJ2-7): DTGVSQNPRHKITKRGQNVTFRCDPISEHNRLYWYRQTLGQGPEFLTYFQNEAQLEKSRLLSDRFSAERPKGSFSTLEIQRTEQGDSAMYLCASSPRGSTYEQYFGPGTRLTVT.

This sequence joins TRBV28 and TRBJ2-7; the TCRdb D gene call, TRBD2, has no DNA to confirm it. In germline, CDR1 is MDHEN, CDR2 SYDVKM. The CDR3 runs 14 residues. Here the CDR3 reads CASSRQGGSYEQYF.

The chain combines TRBV5-1 with TRBJ2-3; there is no DNA to check the TCRdb D call of TRBD2. The CDR3 has 17 amino acids. CDR1 and CDR2 from the germline V gene are SGHRS and YFSETQ. CDR3 protein: CASSLAGTSGSADTQYF.

The chain combines TRBV19 with TRBJ2-1; TCRdb proposes TRBD1, but this gene call is untestable without DNA. In germline, CDR1 is LNHDA, CDR2 SQIVND (reference sequence). CDR3 length equals 17 residues. This CDR3 is CASSTRPLTGLPHEQFF. Looking up the rest from reference TRBV19 and TRBJ2-1 gives the full variable domain: DGGITQSPKYLFRKEGQNVTLSCEQNLNHDAMYWYRQDPGQGLRLIYYSQIVNDFQKGDIAEGYSVSREKKESFPLTVTSAQKNPTAFYLCASSTRPLTGLPHEQFFGPGTRLTVL.

The rearrangement links TRBV29-1 to TRBJ2-3. Germline values: CDR1 SQVTM, CDR2 ANQGSEA. This CDR3 has 13 amino acids. The CDR3 protein is CSVEAWSTDTQYF.

V gene TRBV20-1 combines with J gene TRBJ2-2; absent DNA, TCRdb's TRBD1 call cannot be checked. Germline loops: CDR1 DFQATT, CDR2 SNEGSKA (reference sequence). The CDR3 runs to 14 residues. The CDR3 loop is CSARGQGDTGELFF.

V usage is TRBV5-1 and J usage is TRBJ2-1. Per the germline V gene, CDR1 is SGHRS and CDR2 is YFSETQ. CDR3 length: 13 amino acids. The CDR3 loop is CASSQDGYNEQFF.

The gene calls are TRBV29-1 and TRBJ2-1; as DNA is missing, the TRBD2 call by TCRdb cannot be tested. The length of the CDR3 is 13 residues. Germline loops: CDR1 SQVTM, CDR2 ANQGSEA. The CDR3 reads CSVELAGRLEQFF.

The V call is TRBV9, the J call TRBJ2-1; the D call from TCRdb, TRBD2, cannot be confirmed without DNA. CDR1 is SGDLS and CDR2 is YYNGEE in the germline V gene. The CDR3 is 14 residues long. The CDR3 sequence: CASSVAGGPNEQFF.

The genes are TRBV5-1 and TRBJ1-1. From germline, CDR1 is SGHRS and CDR2 YFSETQ. This CDR3 has 12 residues. Here the CDR3 reads CASSPGGIQAFF.

The rearrangement joins TRBV27 to TRBJ2-1; TCRdb picks TRBD2, but there is no DNA to check that call. CDR1 is MNHEY, CDR2 SMNVEV, per germline (reference sequence). CDR3 length: 13 residues. CDR3 sequence: CASSLAGPNEQFF.

The chain combines TRBV4-2 with TRBJ1-4; the D gene TCRdb calls, TRBD1, cannot be checked with no DNA. The germline gives CDR1 LGHNA, CDR2 YNFKEQ. The CDR3 covers 12 residues. This chain's CDR3 is CASSSRDEKLFF.

The chain has TRBV5-6 and TRBJ1-3. The CDR3 covers 14 residues. Germline values: CDR1 SGHDT, CDR2 YYEEEE. The CDR3 reads CASSSVSSGNTIYF.

This sequence joins TRBV7-9 and TRBJ1-1; the TCRdb call, TRBD1, lacks DNA for checking. Germline values: CDR1 SEHNR, CDR2 FQNEAQ (reference sequence). This CDR3 is built from 13 residues. The CDR3 spells CASSGGTVREAFF.

The chain uses TRBV3-1 and TRBJ1-1; with no DNA, the TCRdb D assignment of TRBD1 cannot be verified. Germline V CDR1 and CDR2: LGHDT, YNNKEL (reference sequence). This CDR3 is 15 amino acids long. The CDR3 sequence: CASSYRDRGGIEAFF.

CDR3 sequence reads: CATSGIGQSSYNEQFF. This sequence joins TRBV15 and TRBJ2-1; TCRdb picks TRBD1, but there is no DNA to check that call. Germline values: CDR1 LNHNV, CDR2 YYDKDF (reference sequence). CDR3 length: 16 amino acids. The whole variable domain, remainder taken from reference TRBV15 and TRBJ2-1, is DAMVIQNPRYQVTQFGKPVTLSCSQTLNHNVMYWYQQKSSQAPKLLFHYYDKDFNNEADTPDNFQSRRPNTSFCFLDIRSPGLGDTAMYLCATSGIGQSSYNEQFFGPGTRLTVL.